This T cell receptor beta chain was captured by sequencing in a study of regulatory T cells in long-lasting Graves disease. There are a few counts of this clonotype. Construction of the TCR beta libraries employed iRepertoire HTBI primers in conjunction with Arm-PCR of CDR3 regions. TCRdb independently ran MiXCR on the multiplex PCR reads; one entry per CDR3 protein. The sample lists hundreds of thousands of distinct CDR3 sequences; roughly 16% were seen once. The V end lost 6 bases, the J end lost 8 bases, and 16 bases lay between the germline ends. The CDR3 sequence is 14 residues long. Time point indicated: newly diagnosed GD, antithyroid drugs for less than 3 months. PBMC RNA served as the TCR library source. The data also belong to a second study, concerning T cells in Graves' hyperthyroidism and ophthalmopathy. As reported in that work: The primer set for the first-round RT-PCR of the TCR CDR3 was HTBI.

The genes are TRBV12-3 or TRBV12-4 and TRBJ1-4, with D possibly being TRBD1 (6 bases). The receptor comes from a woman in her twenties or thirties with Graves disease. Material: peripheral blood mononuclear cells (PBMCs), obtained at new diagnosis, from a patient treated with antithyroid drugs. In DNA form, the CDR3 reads TGTGCCAGCAGCGGACAGTTTTATTCCGAAAAACTGTTTTTT. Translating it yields CASSGQFYSEKLFF.